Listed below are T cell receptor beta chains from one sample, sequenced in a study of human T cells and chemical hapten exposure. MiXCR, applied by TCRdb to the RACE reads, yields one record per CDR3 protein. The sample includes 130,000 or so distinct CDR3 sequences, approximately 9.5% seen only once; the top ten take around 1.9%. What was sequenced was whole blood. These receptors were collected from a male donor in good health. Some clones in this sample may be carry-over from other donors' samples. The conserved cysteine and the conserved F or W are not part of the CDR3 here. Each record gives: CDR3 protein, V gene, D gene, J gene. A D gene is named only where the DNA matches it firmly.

CDR3: SASPGTREKLF
V: TRBV20-1
D: NA
J: TRBJ1-4

CDR3: ASSPDSDYGYT
V: TRBV18
D: NA
J: TRBJ1-2

CDR3: ASSLALANTEAF
V: TRBV7-9
D: NA
J: TRBJ1-1

CDR3: SAPLAHNTEAF
V: TRBV20-1
D: NA
J: TRBJ1-1

CDR3: SVEREGPLEQF
V: TRBV29-1
D: TRBD2
J: TRBJ2-1

CDR3: ASSLSRGHLYGYT
V: TRBV7-9
D: TRBD1
J: TRBJ1-2

CDR3: ASSPGPAEVEQY
V: TRBV6-1
D: NA
J: TRBJ2-7

CDR3: ASSENPNRVPFSGNTIY
V: TRBV6-1
D: NA
J: TRBJ1-3

CDR3: AWSALAGAYNEQF
V: TRBV30
D: TRBD2
J: TRBJ2-1

CDR3: SASWDATNEKLF
V: TRBV20-1
D: NA
J: TRBJ1-4

CDR3: ASSFPGPHPY
V: TRBV7-2
D: NA
J: TRBJ2-3

CDR3: ASGQFQGEDTEAF
V: TRBV11-2
D: TRBD1
J: TRBJ1-1

CDR3: ASSLEDSSSGNTIY
V: TRBV5-1
D: NA
J: TRBJ1-3

CDR3: ASSAQGRNNSPLH
V: TRBV7-3
D: NA
J: TRBJ1-6

CDR3: ASSEIRTSLGEQY
V: TRBV2
D: TRBD2
J: TRBJ2-7

CDR3: ASSQRLGETQY
V: TRBV6-5
D: NA
J: TRBJ2-5

CDR3: ASSLKFRTSGAPRQY
V: TRBV27
D: TRBD2
J: TRBJ2-7

CDR3: ASSLGGSDEQF
V: TRBV7-9
D: NA
J: TRBJ2-1

CDR3: ASSFIGGGVENEQF
V: TRBV27
D: TRBD2
J: TRBJ2-1

CDR3: ASRRAASLYEQY
V: TRBV6-5
D: NA
J: TRBJ2-7

CDR3: ASSIYEQF
V: TRBV7-9
D: NA
J: TRBJ2-1

CDR3: ASSSIGQGWNEQY
V: TRBV28
D: TRBD1
J: TRBJ2-7